Shown below are 23 T cell receptor beta chains from a single sample sequenced in a study of identical twins. MiXCR was run by TCRdb on the 5' RACE reads, yielding one entry per CDR3 protein. The sample contains approximately 680,000 distinct CDR3 sequences, 7.1% of which appear only once. These data were also filed under a second study, of yellow fever vaccine responses in identical twins.

Sequencing used PBMCs. The source is a woman under 30 in good health.

This clonotype was counted at least ten times. This chain's CDR3 is CASSQLGSYEQYV. As DNA, the CDR3 is TGTGCCAGCAGCCAACTTGGATCCTACGAGCAGTACGTC. The V gene is TRBV3-1, the J gene TRBJ2-7, with D hard to call. The V end lost 2 bases, the J end lost 1 base, and 6 bases lay between the germline ends. The germline V gene encodes CDR1 LGHDT and CDR2 YNNKEL (reference sequence). This CDR3 has 13 amino acids.

This clonotype was counted ten times or more. Written as DNA, the CDR3 is TGTGCCAGCAGCCCCAGACTGGACGGCGATCAGCCCCAGCATTTT. Translating gives CASSPRLDGDQPQHF. This chain joins TRBV21-1 and TRBJ1-5. TRBV21-1 has pseudogene status. CDR3 length: 15 amino acids.

This chain connects TRBV11-3 to TRBJ2-1; D is possibly TRBD1 or TRBD2 (7 bases each). This CDR3 is 15 amino acids long. CDR1 SGHNT and CDR2 YENEEA come from the germline V gene. Trimming took off 1 base at V and 7 bases at J, with 14 bases between the two ends. The CDR3 DNA is TGTGCCAGCAGCTTAGGGGGGAGGGGGCTTAATGAGCAGTTCTTC. Amino acids: CASSLGGRGLNEQFF. The complete variable domain, with remaining parts taken from reference TRBV11-3 and TRBJ2-1, reads EAGVVQSPRYKIIEKKQPVAFWCNPISGHNTLYWYLQNLGQGPELLIRYENEEAVDDSQLPKDRFSAERLKGVDSTLKIQPAELGDSAVYLCASSLGGRGLNEQFFGPGTRLTVL.

In its sample, this clonotype was seen a few times. The rearrangement uses TRBV29-1 and TRBJ2-5; TRBD1 might be the D (6 bases). In germline, CDR1 is SQVTM, CDR2 ANQGSEA. V was pared by 1 base and J by 3 bases, with 9 bases between. The CDR3 length is 13 residues. The CDR3 sequence: CSVEASGEETQYF. CDR3 bases: TGCAGCGTTGAAGCGTCAGGGGAAGAGACCCAGTACTTC.

This clonotype was counted many times. The chain is built from TRBV9 and TRBJ2-7; D might be TRBD1 (5 bases). Germline V CDR1 and CDR2: SGDLS, YYNGEE. V shed 4 bases and J shed 0 bases, with 11 bases lying between them. The CDR3 totals 14 residues. Here the CDR3 reads CASSPTGYSYEQYF. The CDR3 DNA follows: TGTGCCAGCAGCCCAACAGGATACTCCTACGAGCAGTACTTC. The full variable domain, its missing parts supplied by reference TRBV9 and TRBJ2-7, is DSGVTQTPKHLITATGQRVTLRCSPRSGDLSVYWYQQSLDQGLQFLIQYYNGEERAKGNILERFSAQQFPDLHSELNLSSLELGDSALYFCASSPTGYSYEQYFGPGTRLTVT.

This clonotype has at least ten counts. CDR3 DNA sequence: TGTGCCAGCAGCCAAGGATTTCTGGGTGTAGAGACCCAGTACTTC. It codes for CASSQGFLGVETQYF. The gene calls are TRBV3-1 and TRBJ2-5; D not resolved. This CDR3 comprises 15 residues. Germline CDR1 and CDR2: LGHDT and YNNKEL (reference sequence). Between the trimmed V and J ends, which lost 1 base and 4 bases, there was a span of 13 bases.

The V call is TRBV10-3, the J call TRBJ1-4; 7 bases are shared with TRBD1. J gave up 2 bases and V 1 base, and 1 base lay outside the gene matches. CDR1 ENHRY and CDR2 SYGVKD come from the germline V gene. CDR3 length equals 15 residues. The CDR3 protein is CAISELGQTNEKLFF. The CDR3, as DNA: TGTGCCATCAGTGAGTTGGGACAGACTAATGAAAAACTGTTTTTT.

The chain is built from TRBV6-1 and TRBJ2-1; D is possibly TRBD1 (6 bases). Trimming left V 7 bases short and J 8 bases short, with 30 bases between. This CDR3 has 18 amino acids. Germline V gene data show CDR1 as MNHNS and CDR2 as SASEGT. The DNA of the CDR3 is TGTGCCAGCAACGCCGACAGGCCCTATCTGCGTGATCGGTATGAGCAGTTCTTC. The encoded protein is CASNADRPYLRDRYEQFF.

This clonotype was counted a few times. The J gene is TRBJ2-6, the V gene TRBV12-3 or TRBV12-4, with 8 bases lining up with TRBD1. The CDR3 has 18 residues. V lost 0 bases to trimming and J lost 1 base; unmatched junction nucleotides: 5. The CDR3 loop reads CASSLATGQASGANVLTF. CDR3 DNA sequence: TGTGCCAGCAGTTTAGCAACGGGACAGGCTTCTGGGGCCAACGTCCTGACTTTC.

This clonotype occurred a few times. The gene calls are TRBV10-2 and TRBJ2-7, with a tentative D call TRBD1 (5 bases). This CDR3 region has 15 residues. Germline CDR1 reads WSHSY; CDR2 reads SAAADI. V was shortened by 6 bases and J by 0 bases, with 15 bases between the two germline ends. CDR3 amino acids: CASRVGQGSSYEQYV. CDR3 nucleotide sequence: TGCGCCAGCAGAGTCGGTCAGGGAAGCTCCTACGAGCAGTACGTC.

CDR3 residues: CSVRGPGEVETQYF. CDR3 coding DNA: TGCAGCGTTAGGGGCCCCGGGGAGGTTGAGACCCAGTACTTC. The chain is built from TRBV29-1 and TRBJ2-5; D might be TRBD2 (6 bases). CDR3 length: 14 residues. Trimming cost V 5 bases and J 5 bases, with 18 bases left between them. Germline V gene data show CDR1 as SQVTM and CDR2 as ANQGSEA.

V gene TRBV11-2 combines with J gene TRBJ1-1; possibly TRBD1 for D (6 bases). Trimming cost V 5 bases and J 1 base, with 23 bases left between them. CDR1 and CDR2 (germline): SGHAT, FQNNGV. This CDR3 has 18 amino acids. CDR3 loop: CASSRRDKTRKQNTEAFF. In nucleotides, the CDR3 is TGTGCCAGCAGCCGCCGGGACAAGACAAGAAAACAGAACACTGAAGCTTTCTTT.

This clonotype was observed many times. The gene calls are TRBV29-1 and TRBJ2-5, with 8 positions matching TRBD2. The CDR3 is 12 amino acids. Per the germline V gene, CDR1 is SQVTM and CDR2 is ANQGSEA. V gave up 6 bases and J gave up 2 bases; unmatched junction bases: 2. The CDR3 nucleotides are TGCAGCGTACTAGCGGATCAAGAGACCCAGTACTTC. Its protein is CSVLADQETQYF. The full variable domain, in which reference TRBV29-1 and TRBJ2-5 provide the parts outside the CDR3, is SAVISQKPSRDICQRGTSLTIQCQVDSQVTMMFWYRQQPGQSLTLIATANQGSEATYESGFVIDKFPISRPNLTFSTLTVSNMSPEDSSIYLCSVLADQETQYFGPGTRLLVL.

A few counts support this clonotype. The chain uses TRBV7-6 and TRBJ2-1; 7 bases match TRBD2. The CDR3 is 16 residues long. Germline loops: CDR1 SGHVS, CDR2 FNYEAQ. With V trimmed by 1 base and J by 4 bases, 7 bases remained unmatched. CDR3 in DNA: TGTGCCAGCAGCTTAGTTGCTAGCGGAGAATACAATGAGCAGTTCTTC. Its translation: CASSLVASGEYNEQFF.

This clonotype was seen a handful of times. The chain has TRBV20-1 and TRBJ2-7; 7 bases map to TRBD2. Germline V CDR1 and CDR2: DFQATT, SNEGSKA (reference sequence). The CDR3 length is 12 residues. After removal of 6 bases from V and 2 bases from J, the junction contained 4 bases not matched to a gene. CDR3 loop: CSAQRGPYEQYV. The DNA for the CDR3 is TGCAGTGCCCAGCGGGGCCCCTACGAGCAGTACGTC.

This clonotype was counted many times. This chain links TRBV7-2 with TRBJ1-1; 7 positions agree with TRBD1. The germline CDR1 and CDR2 sequences are SGHTA and FQGNSA. V lost 2 bases and J lost 1; bases outside the gene matches: 7. This CDR3 has 16 residues. The CDR3 loop reads CASSLTSGQANTEAFF. The CDR3, as DNA: TGTGCCAGCAGCTTAACTTCTGGACAGGCGAACACTGAAGCTTTCTTT.

V usage is TRBV6-1 and J usage is TRBJ2-7; D is possibly TRBD1 or TRBD2 (6 bases each). The CDR3 consists of 15 residues. The V gene's germline CDR1 is MNHNS and CDR2 SASEGT. V lost 4 bases and J 5 bases, leaving 18 bases between the germline ends. Here the CDR3 reads CASSVGGSLSHEQYV. The CDR3, as DNA: TGTGCCAGCAGTGTGGGGGGCAGCCTCTCTCACGAGCAGTACGTC.

This clonotype has ten or more counts. This chain connects TRBV14 to TRBJ2-2; D tentatively reads TRBD1 or TRBD2 (5 bases each). CDR1 is SGHDN and CDR2 is FVKESK in the germline V gene. CDR3 length: 18 residues. Trimming took off 0 bases at V and 5 bases at J, with 19 bases between the two ends. The CDR3 DNA follows: TGTGCCAGCAGCCAAGAAAGAAAGGGCCAGGGACGGACCGGGGAGCTGTTTTTT. Encoded protein: CASSQERKGQGRTGELFF.

This clonotype has a count of ten or more. The chain uses TRBV12-3 or TRBV12-4 and TRBJ1-5; TRBD1 matches 7 bases. J gave up 4 bases and V 5 bases, and 8 bases lay outside the gene matches. CDR3 length: 15 residues. Here the CDR3 reads CASSPWTGANQPQHF. DNA of the CDR3: TGTGCCAGCAGTCCCTGGACAGGCGCAAATCAGCCCCAGCATTTT.

This rearrangement joins TRBV10-2 to TRBJ2-2; tentatively, D is TRBD1 (5 bases). The CDR3 is made up of 17 amino acids. The germline CDR1 and CDR2 sequences are WSHSY and SAAADI. The germline V and J ends were trimmed by 3 bases and 3 bases, with 17 bases remaining between them. The CDR3 DNA follows: TGCGCCAGCAGTGATATTGTGGAGACAGTTTACACCGGGGAGCTGTTTTTT. Translation: CASSDIVETVYTGELFF.

J is TRBJ1-2 and V is TRBV24-1; D gene ambiguous. Germline lookup yields CDR1 KGHDR and CDR2 SFDVKD. The CDR3 totals 12 residues. Trimming took 6 bases from V and 2 from J, leaving 6 bases between them. The CDR3 sequence is CATSYGNYGYTF. For the CDR3, the DNA is TGTGCCACCAGTTACGGGAACTATGGCTACACCTTC.

This clonotype was detected a few times. The rearrangement joins TRBV15 to TRBJ2-7; TRBD2 agrees at 10 bases. The CDR3 totals 18 residues. Per germline, CDR1 LNHNV and CDR2 YYDKDF (reference sequence). The junction had 14 bases not matched to a gene; V was cut back by 4 bases and J by 2 bases. CDR3 nucleotides: TGTGCCACCAGCATAACCTTGGGGCTAGCGGGAGAGCCCTACGAGCAGTACTTC. Translation: CATSITLGLAGEPYEQYF.

In nucleotides, the CDR3 is TGCGCCAGCAGCTGGACTAGCGGGGGAGTGTGGTTCTTC. This translates into CASSWTSGGVWFF. The chain is built from TRBV5-1 and TRBJ2-1, with 13 bases fitting TRBD2. V gave up 3 bases and J gave up 15 bases; unmatched junction bases: 6. CDR3 size: 13 residues. Germline-derived CDR1 and CDR2 are SGHRS and YFSETQ.